This TCR beta chain stems from a study of long-term antiretroviral therapy in people with HIV. Germline values: CDR1 SGDLS, CDR2 YYNGEE. The CDR3 length is 17 residues. The V and J ends lost 1 base and 4 bases, in that order; junction bases with no gene match: 11. The authors ran the immunoSEQ assay, v3.0, at survey level. Sequencing was performed with immunoSEQ multiplex PCR; in TCRdb, only in-frame clones are kept and a portion is missing. The data show more than 25,000 clones, about 90% seen once. A remark on this clone: What it recognizes is unknown.

General study points: Pre-ART clonal expansions dominated every time point's repertoire.

The sequenced sample was unsorted PBMCs, obtained 2 years after starting antiretroviral therapy. This receptor was taken from a man in his fifties with HIV. The rearrangement joins TRBV9 to TRBJ1-2; 9 bases line up with TRBD1. As DNA, the CDR3 is TGTGCCAGCAGCGTAAGGGGACCGGGACAGGGAGGCTATGGCTACACCTTC. Translating gives CASSVRGPGQGGYGYTF.